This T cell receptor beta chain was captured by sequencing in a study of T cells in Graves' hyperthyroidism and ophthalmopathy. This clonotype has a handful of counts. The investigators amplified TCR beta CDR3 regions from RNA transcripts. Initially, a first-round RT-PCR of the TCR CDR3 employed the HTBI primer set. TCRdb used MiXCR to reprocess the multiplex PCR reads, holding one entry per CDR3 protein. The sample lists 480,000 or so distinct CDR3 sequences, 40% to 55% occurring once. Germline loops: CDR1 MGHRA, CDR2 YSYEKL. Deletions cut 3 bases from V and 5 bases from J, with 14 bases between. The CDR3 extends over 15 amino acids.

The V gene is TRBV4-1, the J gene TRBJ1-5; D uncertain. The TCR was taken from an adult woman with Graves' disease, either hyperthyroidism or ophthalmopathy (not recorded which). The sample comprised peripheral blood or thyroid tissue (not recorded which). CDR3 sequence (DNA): TGCGCCAGCAGCCACGAAACGGGCGGGTATCAGCCCCAGCATTTT. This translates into CASSHETGGYQPQHF.